A single T cell receptor (beta chain) is shown here with its context. An end of the junction does not agree with germline; a read error may underlie this. TCRdb redid the calling of the RT-PCR reads with MiXCR, one entry per CDR3 protein. The profile shows around 700,000 distinct CDR3 sequences, about 14% of them singletons. The CDR3 is made up of 14 amino acids. CDR1 and CDR2 (germline): KGHDR, SFDVKD. V is TRBV24-1 and J is TRBJ2-7; 7 nucleotides match TRBD1. The TCR originated in a female donor in good health, serving as a healthy control. Sequenced material: memory CD4+ T cells from blood. This CDR3 is CATSAGTVTGEQYF. The CDR3 DNA is TGTGCCACAAGTGCCGGGACAGTAACTGGCGAGCAGTACTTC.